Following are 15 T cell receptor beta chains from one sample sequenced in a study of T cells in Graves' hyperthyroidism and ophthalmopathy. From RNA transcripts, TCR beta CDR3 regions were amplified. The HTBI primer set served for first-round RT-PCR of the TCR CDR3. TCRdb reprocessed the multiplex PCR reads with MiXCR, giving one entry per CDR3 protein. Here the sample spans under 700,000 distinct CDR3 sequences, roughly a sixth being singletons. Sequenced sample: blood. These receptors all come from a young woman with Graves' hyperthyroidism.

This clonotype was counted only a few times. The chain recombines TRBV6-2 or TRBV6-3 with TRBJ2-2; TRBD2 is a possible D gene (6 bases). V was clipped by 2 bases and J by 2 bases, with 9 bases between them. The germline gives CDR1 MNHEY, CDR2 SVGEGT. The CDR3 contains 15 residues. The CDR3 loop is CASSYRAGNTGELFF. CDR3 bases: TGTGCCAGCAGTTACCGGGCGGGAAACACCGGGGAGCTGTTTTTT.

As to this clonotype: With a much larger clone just one base away, this may be a read error. This chain uses TRBV11-3 with TRBJ2-7; D is possibly TRBD2 (6 bases). CDR1 and CDR2 (germline): SGHNT, YENEEA. CDR3 length equals 15 residues. In nucleotides, the CDR3 is TGTGCCAGCAGCTGGGGAGGAAAAAGCTCCTACGAGCAGTGCTTC. It yields the protein CASSWGGKSSYEQCF.

At least ten counts were recorded for this clonotype. The chain employs TRBV12-3 or TRBV12-4 and TRBJ2-1; D is ambiguous. The CDR3 sequence is 15 residues long. Trimming shortened V by 2 bases and J by 6 bases, and 14 bases separated the two germline ends. The CDR3 sequence is CASSLIGFPSNEQFF. CDR3 nucleotides: TGTGCCAGCAGTTTAATCGGCTTCCCGTCCAATGAGCAGTTCTTC.

A few counts support this clonotype. A clone one base away is much larger, so this may be a read error. This chain joins TRBV20-1 and TRBJ2-5, with 8 bases lining up with TRBD2. In germline, CDR1 is DFQATT, CDR2 SNEGSKA (reference sequence). The CDR3 contains 13 residues. The CDR3 protein is CSAFIAGQETPYF. The CDR3 DNA reads as TGCAGTGCTTTTATAGCGGGGCAAGAGACCCCGTACTTC.

This chain joins TRBV6-1 and TRBJ1-3, with D tentatively TRBD1 (6 bases). V was trimmed by 4 bases and J by 0 bases, leaving 7 bases between them. The germline V gene has CDR1 MNHNS and CDR2 SASEGT. The CDR3 sequence is 14 residues long. The CDR3 is CASSAGASGNTIYF. The CDR3, as DNA: TGTGCCAGCAGTGCAGGGGCCTCTGGAAACACCATATATTTT.

At least ten counts were recorded for this clonotype. The V and J genes are TRBV7-8 and TRBJ2-5; TRBD1 aligns across 9 bases. The V gene's germline CDR1 is SGHVS and CDR2 FQNEAQ. V lost 8 bases and J lost 1; bases outside the gene matches: 8. The CDR3 extends over 15 amino acids. The CDR3: CASLGQGVRQETQYF. In DNA, the CDR3 is TGTGCCAGCCTGGGACAGGGAGTACGCCAAGAGACCCAGTACTTC. The variable domain in full, with the rest retrieved from reference TRBV7-8 and TRBJ2-5, is GAGVSQSPRYKVAKRGQDVALRCDPISGHVSLFWYQQALGQGPEFLTYFQNEAQLDKSGLPSDRFFAERPEGSVSTLKIQRTQQEDSAVYLCASLGQGVRQETQYFGPGTRLLVL.

V and J are TRBV3-1 and TRBJ2-7; D remains unclear. The CDR3 consists of 13 residues. Trimming stripped 3 bases from V and 2 bases from J, with 8 bases between. CDR1 LGHDT and CDR2 YNNKEL come from the germline V gene (reference sequence). The CDR3 loop reads CASSQKGAYEQYF. CDR3 sequence (DNA): TGTGCCAGCAGCCAGAAAGGAGCCTACGAGCAGTACTTC.

V is TRBV30 and J is TRBJ2-7; D perhaps matches TRBD2 (6 bases). CDR1 and CDR2 (germline): GTSNPN, SVGIG (reference sequence). V was shortened by 8 bases and J by 2 bases, with 16 bases between the two germline ends. The CDR3 extends over 13 amino acids. The CDR3 DNA reads as TGTGCCGTCGTAGGTAGCGGCCCCTACGAGCAGTACTTC. It yields the protein CAVVGSGPYEQYF.

The chain carries TRBV7-8 and TRBJ2-7; TRBD2 aligns across 7 bases. The CDR3 has 16 residues. Per the germline V gene, CDR1 is SGHVS and CDR2 is FQNEAQ. V was pared by 3 bases and J by 0 bases, with 8 bases of the junction left unmatched. CDR3 residues: CASSFGTGRSSYEQYF. For the CDR3, the DNA is TGTGCCAGCAGCTTTGGGACCGGGAGGAGCTCCTACGAGCAGTACTTC.

Here the CDR3 reads CASRGLGYQPQHF. Written as DNA, the CDR3 is TGTGCCAGCAGGGGGTTGGGGTATCAGCCCCAGCATTTT. The chain links TRBV6-2 or TRBV6-3 to TRBJ1-5; D gene uncertain. The germline V and J ends were trimmed by 6 bases and 5 bases, with 11 bases remaining between them. The CDR3 length is 13 residues. Per germline, CDR1 MNHEY and CDR2 SVGEGT.

This clonotype was observed a handful of times. The chain carries TRBV7-9 and TRBJ2-1; weak D call: TRBD2 (6 bases). V was shortened by 1 base and J by 5 bases, with 12 bases between the two germline ends. Germline CDR1 SEHNR, CDR2 FQNEAQ (reference sequence). The CDR3 contains 15 residues. The CDR3 region has the DNA TGTGCCAGCAGCTTAGGGCTAGCGTATAACAATGAGCAGTTCTTC. Translated, it gives CASSLGLAYNNEQFF.

On this clonotype itself: A read error is possible here, since a much larger clone lies one base away. The chain employs TRBV7-2 and TRBJ2-4; the D is unclear. The J call is uncertain, as TRBJ2-1 better fits the DNA end. Germline CDR1 and CDR2: SGHTA and FQGNSA. The CDR3 has 15 amino acids. This CDR3 reads CASSLAGPTTGDQFF. CDR3 DNA sequence: TGTGCCAGCAGCTTAGCTGGACCCACTACCGGTGATCAGTTCTTC.

In this sample, this clonotype turned up many times. This chain joins TRBV27 and TRBJ2-3; D is unresolved. Germline loops: CDR1 MNHEY, CDR2 SMNVEV (reference sequence). The CDR3 sequence is 15 residues long. V was shortened by 7 bases and J by 2 bases, with 16 bases between the two germline ends. The CDR3 bases are TGTGCCAGCACGCTTGGTAGTTCCTACACAGATACGCAGTATTTT. Amino acids: CASTLGSSYTDTQYF.

V gene TRBV7-8 combines with J gene TRBJ2-3, with no clear D. Germline V CDR1 and CDR2: SGHVS, FQNEAQ. CDR3 length equals 15 residues. Trimming shortened V by 2 bases and J by 0 bases, and 9 bases separated the two germline ends. CDR3 in amino acids: CASSLITQSTDTQYF. CDR3 bases: TGTGCCAGCAGCTTAATTACGCAAAGCACAGATACGCAGTATTTT.

The genes are TRBV20-1 and TRBJ2-6, with D perhaps given as TRBD1 or TRBD2 (6 bases each). V was shortened by 3 bases and J by 0 bases, with 21 bases between the two germline ends. Germline V gene data show CDR1 as DFQATT and CDR2 as SNEGSKA (reference sequence). The CDR3 is made up of 19 amino acids. Here the CDR3 DNA reads TGCAGTGCTAGGGGGGGACACCTGTCAATGAGCTCTGGGGCCAACGTCCTGACTTTC. Amino acid sequence: CSARGGHLSMSSGANVLTF.